The entry below describes one T cell receptor beta chain. Its antigen is unidentified. Authors of the study amplified TCR beta CDR3 regions from RNA transcripts. HTBI primers were the set used in a first-round RT-PCR of the TCR CDR3. In TCRdb, the multiplex PCR reads were re-called with MiXCR into one record per CDR3 protein. In the table there are more than 550,000 distinct CDR3 sequences, nearly 45% of which are singletons. The V segment lost 7 bases and the J segment 3 bases; nucleotides outside the gene matches: 9. Germline assignment: CDR1 SNHLY and CDR2 FYNNEI. This CDR3 comprises 15 residues. Clinicians diagnosed patients from clinical symptoms, serum thyroxine and TRAb, thyroid ultrasound and orbital computed tomography. The sample is drawn from a study of T cells in Graves' hyperthyroidism and ophthalmopathy. Findings and limits, study-wide: Most thyroid clonotypes that were expanded above 0.001 also turned up in blood. Patients with ophthalmopathy were separated from those with stable hyperthyroidism by a 13 V-J model. Model output signaled ophthalmopathy a median roughly six months ahead of onset.

Source material: peripheral blood or thyroid tissue (not recorded which). The clonotype was recovered from an adult man with Graves' disease, either hyperthyroidism or ophthalmopathy (not recorded which). This rearrangement joins TRBV2 to TRBJ1-5, with 7 bases matching TRBD1. CDR3 residues: CASTPSGTANQPQHF. In nucleotides, the CDR3 is TGTGCCAGCACCCCGAGCGGGACAGCCAATCAGCCCCAGCATTTT.